The subject of this entry is one T cell receptor beta chain. These data come from a study of control samples from healthy donors and cancer patients. The germline V gene has CDR1 LGHDT and CDR2 YNNKEL (reference sequence). The CDR3 is 15 residues long. Trimming took off 6 bases at V and 4 bases at J, with 15 bases between the two ends. Profiled with immunoSEQ multiplex PCR; TCRdb holds only in-frame clones, not every one. This table holds more than 150,000 clones, 80% to 95% found once. This chain connects TRBV3-1 (or the pseudogene TRBV3-2) to TRBJ2-2; no reliable D call. The sample comprised blood. The TCR originated in a woman aged 25 to 39 in good health. Here the CDR3 DNA reads TGTGCCAGCAGTCTCCGAGACCAGGCCACCGGGGAGCTGTTTTTT. Encoded protein: CASSLRDQATGELFF.